This T cell receptor beta chain was found in a study of Ad26.COV2.S vaccination and SARS-CoV-2 variants (dated by TCRdb to the early 2020s). Concerning the study at large: Donors in the vaccine arm were drawn from COV1001, a phase I-IIa trial of Ad26.COV2.S in healthy adults that was multicentre, randomized, double-blind and placebo-controlled. The TCR-sequenced set comprised around 30 samples: around 20 Ad26.COV2.S vaccine recipients, 5 placebo recipients and 8 SARS-CoV-2 convalescent individuals. Dosing of Ad26.COV2.S was intramuscular, at either 5x10^10 or 1x10^11 viral particles, delivered as one shot or as two shots spaced 56 days apart. Throughout the experiments and outcome assessment, investigators stayed blinded to trial group allocation. TCRbeta repertoire sequencing was used to assess the specificity and breadth of SARS-CoV-2-reactive T cell receptors after Ad26.COV2.S vaccination. Participants in the trial were split at random into five groups of five each, receiving low-dose or high-dose Ad26.COV2.S once or twice, or else placebo on both occasions.

The treatment or condition label of this sample denotes: over 15 received Ad26.COV2.S at low or high dose, single or two shots; about 5 received placebo; per-sample allocation not given. Repertoires of vaccine and placebo recipients were sequenced from samples taken on day 63 after the first injection. Between 29 July and 7 August 2020, Cohort 1b enrolled 25 adults aged 18-55 years at one site in Boston, USA. As a vaccine, Ad26.COV2.S was a replication-incompetent adenovirus type 26 vector that expressed a prefusion-stabilized SARS-CoV-2 spike protein derived from the original Wuhan strain. Study-wide conclusions, independent of this receptor: Compared with placebo recipients, Ad26.COV2.S recipients showed higher spike-specific TCR breadth (P = 0.0014). Non-spike TCR breadth was comparable between vaccine and placebo recipients, consistent with the vaccine containing only spike. The study was not powered for comparison of responses between vaccine doses or regimens. After vaccination, substantial breadth of spike-specific CD8+ and CD4+ T cell responses was reported. According to the authors, total T cell responses may have been underestimated by the TCR breadth and depth analyses.

Trimming takes 4 bases off V and 4 bases off J; junction bases not matched to a gene: 6. The CDR3 goes from the cysteine to the phenylalanine over 15 residues. Only CDR3 DNA remains: 45 bases, in frame from the first base. In the germline V gene, CDR1 corresponds to MDHEN and CDR2 to SYDVKM. Comments on this clone: Its cognate antigen has yet to be identified. No much larger clone exists at a distance of one base, and base qualities are not known.

The immunoSEQ Assay was used to sequence TCRbeta CDR3 regions. After extraction, genomic DNA underwent amplification by bias-controlled multiplex PCR, followed by high-throughput sequencing. The authors' pipeline ran thus. To quantify the absolute abundance of each unique TCRbeta CDR3 region, sequences were collapsed and filtered. T cell fraction was estimated by normalizing TCRbeta template counts to usable DNA, with usable DNA measured through amplification of reference genes found in all nucleated cells. Repertoire TCRs were annotated as SARS-CoV-2-specific by exact matching of V gene, CDR3 amino acid sequence and J gene to a known reactive TCR set. MIRA supplied the reference SARS-CoV-2 TCR set, which was filtered for enrichment in COVID-19-positive ImmuneCODE repertoires so that public or cross-reactive TCRs were removed. Using the MIRA antigens, annotated TCRs were further analysed by specific ORF or by position within an ORF. Breadth was defined as annotated unique rearrangements over total unique productive rearrangements; depth was the summed frequency of those rearrangements. Two-sided Wilcoxon rank-sum tests were used to compare TCR breadth between groups. Not all clones reach the TCRdb copy of this immuneACCESS table, which keeps in-frame sequences only. Checked studies attribute under half of the gap to unresolved V genes and leave the rest unexplained. The V and J calls and clone size come from that table; D and trimming were worked out from the DNA. The sample table shows 300,000 to 400,000 clones, and around 86% are seen once. The leading ten clones occupy roughly 3.1% of the sample.

This receptor was obtained from a person between 18 and 59 years old who received the Ad26.COV2.S COVID-19 vaccine or a placebo. The V and J segments used are TRBV28 and TRBJ1-4; 7 central nucleotides agree with TRBD1. Sample: peripheral blood, taken in a trial of Ad26.COV2.S vaccine versus placebo. The CDR3 region: CASSSGQDHNEKLFF. The DNA sequence is TGTGCCAGCAGTTCCGGACAGGACCATAATGAAAAACTGTTTTTT.